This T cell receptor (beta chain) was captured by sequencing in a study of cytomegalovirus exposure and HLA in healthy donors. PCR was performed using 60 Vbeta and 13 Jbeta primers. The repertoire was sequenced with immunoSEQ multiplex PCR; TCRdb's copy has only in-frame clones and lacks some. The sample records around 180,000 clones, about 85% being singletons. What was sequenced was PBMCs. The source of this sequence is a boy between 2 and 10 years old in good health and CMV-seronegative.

Here the CDR3 reads CAWDFGGSGHNEQFF. CDR3 DNA: TGTGCCTGGGATTTCGGCGGGAGCGGCCACAATGAGCAGTTCTTC. The rearrangement uses TRBV30 and TRBJ2-1; 7 bases are a match to TRBD2. The CDR3 has 15 residues. Germline loops: CDR1 GTSNPN, CDR2 SVGIG (reference sequence). V shed 5 bases, J shed 5 bases, and the junction held 12 bases outside the gene matches.